A single sample is the source of the 29 T cell receptor beta chains below, sequenced in a study of cytomegalovirus exposure and HLA in healthy donors. PCR involved 60 Vbeta and 13 Jbeta primers. Clones were sequenced by immunoSEQ multiplex PCR, and TCRdb holds only the in-frame ones, with some missing. The table lists around 150,000 clones, roughly 79% of them singletons. Specimen: PBMCs. The receptors were gathered from a woman in her forties or fifties in good health and CMV-seronegative.

Comment on this clone: One end of the junction varies from germline; a read error may be responsible. The rearrangement uses TRBV7-3 and TRBJ1-1; D call uncertain. This CDR3 contains 16 residues. Germline CDR1 SGHTA, CDR2 FQGTGA. CDR3 in DNA: TGTGCCAGCAACTTAAGGGCCTACGACATGAACACTGAAGCTTTCTTT. Amino acid sequence: CASNLRAYDMNTEAFF.

This clone was observed a single time. The gene calls are TRBV20-1 and TRBJ2-7; 7 positions match TRBD2. The V gene end was trimmed by 1 base and the J gene end by 6 bases; junction bases not matched to a gene: 0. The germline V gene has CDR1 DFQATT and CDR2 SNEGSKA (reference sequence). The CDR3 spans 11 residues. The CDR3 here is CSARAGGEQYF. CDR3 DNA sequence: TGCAGTGCTAGAGCGGGGGGCGAGCAGTACTTC.

The chain employs TRBV6-1 and TRBJ1-2; 8 bases fit TRBD1. The CDR3 runs to 15 residues. Germline assignment: CDR1 MNHNS and CDR2 SASEGT. Unmatched junction bases numbered 6, after V lost 2 bases and J lost 4 bases. This CDR3 is CASSEIPGGTYGYTF. The CDR3 nucleotides are TGTGCCAGCAGTGAAATTCCAGGGGGCACCTATGGCTACACCTTC.

This clone was counted a few times. The rearrangement links TRBV7-9 to TRBJ1-5; a weak D match, TRBD1 (5 bases). CDR1 SEHNR and CDR2 FQNEAQ come from the germline V gene (reference sequence). This CDR3 has 12 amino acids. Trimming pared 7 bases from V and 5 bases from J, leaving 9 bases between. The CDR3 here is CASTRGDQPQHF. CDR3 nucleotide sequence: TGTGCCAGCACCCGGGGGGATCAGCCCCAGCATTTT. Full variable domain (missing parts from reference TRBV7-9 and TRBJ1-5): DTGVSQNPRHKITKRGQNVTFRCDPISEHNRLYWYRQTLGQGPEFLTYFQNEAQLEKSRLLSDRFSAERPKGSFSTLEIQRTEQGDSAMYLCASTRGDQPQHFGDGTRLSIL.

J is TRBJ1-6 and V is TRBV19; unclear D gene. V lost 9 bases, J lost 10 bases, and 16 bases lay in between. CDR1 LNHDA and CDR2 SQIVND come from the germline V gene (reference sequence). This CDR3 region has 13 residues. CDR3 nucleotide sequence: TGTGCCAGCCTTCGGGGATTTAACTCACCCCTCCACTTT. Protein product: CASLRGFNSPLHF.

This clone was found once. The chain couples TRBV13 to TRBJ1-3; D call uncertain. The CDR3 totals 15 residues. Deletions cut 0 bases from V and 4 bases from J, with 10 bases between. The V gene's germline CDR1 is PRHDT and CDR2 FYEKMQ (reference sequence). The CDR3 DNA follows: TGTGCCAGCAGCTTAGGCACGGGAGCGGGAAACACCATATATTTT. Its protein product is CASSLGTGAGNTIYF.

The sample holds a few counts of this clone. The chain joins TRBV7-2 to TRBJ1-5; D is possibly TRBD1 (5 bases). Germline loops: CDR1 SGHTA, CDR2 FQGNSA. The CDR3 covers 15 residues. V was pared by 5 bases and J by 5 bases, with 16 bases between. In nucleotides, the CDR3 is TGTGCCAGCAGCCCCCTCGGGGGGGGAGATCAGCCCCAGCATTTT. Protein sequence: CASSPLGGGDQPQHF.

V usage is TRBV13 and J usage is TRBJ2-3, with 14 bases that match TRBD2. CDR1 PRHDT and CDR2 FYEKMQ come from the germline V gene (reference sequence). Trimming removed 5 bases from V and 6 bases from J; junction bases left unmatched: 7. The CDR3 is 16 amino acids. This chain's CDR3 is CASSPGLAGVADTQYF. CDR3 coding DNA: TGTGCCAGCAGCCCGGGACTAGCGGGAGTAGCGGATACGCAGTATTTT.

The rearrangement uses TRBV5-1 and TRBJ2-2; 11 bases agree with TRBD1. V was clipped by 7 bases and J by 6 bases; unmatched bases: 5. Germline V gives CDR1 SGHRS, CDR2 YFSETQ. There are 14 residues in the CDR3. The CDR3 loop reads CASGGTGGSGELFF. Written as DNA, the CDR3 is TGCGCCAGCGGCGGGACAGGGGGGTCCGGGGAGCTGTTTTTT.

The CDR3 region is CASSVDSRDFYYNEQFF. CDR3 sequence (DNA): TGTGCCAGCAGCGTGGACAGCCGAGACTTCTATTACAATGAGCAGTTCTTC. The J gene is TRBJ2-1, the V gene TRBV9; a weak D match, TRBD1 (6 bases). The germline V gene encodes CDR1 SGDLS and CDR2 YYNGEE. V was pared by 2 bases and J by 4 bases, with 19 bases between. The CDR3 length is 17 residues.

The chain employs TRBV28 and TRBJ1-1, with TRBD1 matching over 7 bases. Germline-derived CDR1 and CDR2 are MDHEN and SYDVKM. V shed 2 bases and J 5 bases; nucleotides not matched to a gene: 5. The length of the CDR3 is 14 residues. CDR3 sequence reads: CASSLRGGRTEAFF. CDR3 coding DNA: TGTGCCAGCAGTTTAAGAGGGGGCAGGACTGAAGCTTTCTTT.

The V and J genes are TRBV25-1 and TRBJ1-6; 7 positions match TRBD1. This CDR3 region has 17 residues. Germline V gene lookup returns CDR1 MGHDK and CDR2 SYGVNS. With 1 base clipped from V and 9 bases from J, the junction kept 12 bases outside the gene matches. CDR3 residues: CASSESSGRGGSSPLHF. CDR3 coding DNA: TGTGCCAGCAGTGAATCTTCGGGCCGAGGGGGCAGTTCACCCCTCCACTTT.

This clone was recorded only once. This chain joins TRBV4-2 and TRBJ2-7; 10 bases agree with TRBD1. Germline loops: CDR1 LGHNA, CDR2 YNFKEQ. After removal of 1 base from V and 7 bases from J, the junction contained 10 bases not matched to a gene. The CDR3 is made up of 16 amino acids. CDR3 in amino acids: CASSQGRGQGELEQYF. In nucleotides, the CDR3 is TGTGCCAGCAGCCAAGGACGAGGACAGGGGGAGTTGGAGCAGTACTTC.

This clone was seen ten or more times. The rearrangement uses TRBV7-9 and TRBJ1-1; tentatively, D is TRBD1 (5 bases). Germline V gene lookup returns CDR1 SEHNR and CDR2 FQNEAQ (reference sequence). The CDR3 runs 16 residues. Trimming left V 3 bases short and J 7 bases short, with 21 bases between. CDR3 coding DNA: TGTGCCAGCAGCTTTCGTTTCGCGTCAAGGGGCCTTGAAGCTTTCTTT. Its protein product is CASSFRFASRGLEAFF.

This chain links TRBV7-2 with TRBJ2-1; TRBD1 aligns across 8 bases. The CDR3 covers 13 residues. Trimming removed 3 bases from V and 10 bases from J; junction bases left unmatched: 5. Germline CDR1 is SGHTA and CDR2 is FQGNSA. The chain's CDR3 is CASSLGQVTEQFF. The CDR3 DNA follows: TGTGCCAGCAGCTTGGGACAGGTAACAGAGCAGTTCTTC.

The chain employs TRBV7-3 and TRBJ2-1; D might be TRBD2 (5 bases). V dropped 0 bases and J dropped 6 bases, with 9 bases sitting between them. The CDR3 has 14 amino acids. Germline V gene lookup returns CDR1 SGHTA and CDR2 FQGTGA. For the CDR3, the DNA is TGTGCCAGCAGCTTAACAGGGAGCCTCAATGAGCAGTTCTTC. Protein product: CASSLTGSLNEQFF. Based on the CDR3 plus reference TRBV7-3 and TRBJ2-1, the full variable domain is GAGVSQTPSNKVTEKGKYVELRCDPISGHTALYWYRQSLGQGPEFLIYFQGTGAADDSGLPNDRFFAVRPEGSVSTLKIQRTERGDSAVYLCASSLTGSLNEQFFGPGTRLTVL.

The chain combines TRBV29-1 with TRBJ2-7; D perhaps matches TRBD1 (6 bases). The V end lost 6 bases, the J end lost 5 bases, and 23 bases lay between the germline ends. The germline gives CDR1 SQVTM, CDR2 ANQGSEA. The CDR3 consists of 15 residues. In DNA form, the CDR3 reads TGCAGCGTGGAGGTAGGTGCCCTCCAGGGGAACGAGCAGTACTTC. Translating it yields CSVEVGALQGNEQYF.

The chain combines TRBV27 with TRBJ2-1, with a possible D match to TRBD2 (5 bases). The CDR3 has 15 residues. Germline V gene data show CDR1 as MNHEY and CDR2 as SMNVEV (reference sequence). The V end lost 6 bases, the J end lost 8 bases, and 20 bases lay between the germline ends. This CDR3 is CASSRKAEAGYEQFF. CDR3 bases: TGTGCCAGCAGCCGAAAGGCGGAGGCTGGGTATGAGCAGTTCTTC.

The chain uses TRBV5-5 and TRBJ2-3; 9 nucleotides align to TRBD1. This CDR3 is built from 15 residues. Germline-derived CDR1 and CDR2 are SGHKS and YYEKEE (reference sequence). The V and J ends lost 4 bases and 2 bases, in that order; junction bases with no gene match: 5. The CDR3 DNA reads as TGTGCCAGCAGCCCCTGGGACAGGGCCACAGATACGCAGTATTTT. Protein product: CASSPWDRATDTQYF.

The rearrangement uses TRBV5-1 and TRBJ1-5, with D possibly matching TRBD1 (6 bases). Per germline, CDR1 SGHRS and CDR2 YFSETQ. The CDR3 has 14 amino acids. Trimming removed 5 bases from V and 3 bases from J, with 12 bases in between. The CDR3, as DNA: TGCGCCAGCAGTTCGACAGGTTCCAATCAGCCCCAGCATTTT. Its translation is CASSSTGSNQPQHF.

The rearrangement links TRBV11-2 to TRBJ2-2; TRBD2 matches at 9 bases. The CDR3 runs 16 residues. Germline V lookup: CDR1 SGHAT, CDR2 FQNNGV. V lost 4 bases and J lost 7; bases outside the gene matches: 10. The CDR3 spells CASSSFAGGPIGELFF. CDR3 bases: TGTGCCAGCAGCTCCTTCGCGGGAGGGCCGATCGGGGAGCTGTTTTTT.

This CDR3 is CASSFPGTGKGEQYF. The CDR3 DNA reads as TGTGCCAGCAGTTTTCCCGGGACAGGGAAGGGCGAGCAGTACTTC. The chain uses TRBV6-6 and TRBJ2-7, with 9 bases aligning to TRBD1. The germline gives CDR1 MNHNY, CDR2 SVGAGI (reference sequence). The CDR3 consists of 15 residues. The V and J ends lost 4 bases and 6 bases, in that order; junction bases with no gene match: 10.

This sequence joins TRBV7-7 and TRBJ2-6, with D possibly matching TRBD2 (5 bases). Germline CDR1 reads SSHAT; CDR2 reads FNYEAQ (reference sequence). This CDR3 region has 14 residues. Trimming cost V 11 bases and J 2 bases, with 13 bases left between them. The CDR3 loop reads CAVLAGAGANVLTF. CDR3 sequence (DNA): TGTGCCGTGCTAGCCGGAGCTGGGGCCAACGTCCTGACTTTC.

The V and J genes are TRBV9 and TRBJ1-6, with D uncertain. Germline CDR1 is SGDLS and CDR2 is YYNGEE. V shed 0 bases and J shed 9 bases, with 7 bases lying between them. CDR3 length: 13 amino acids. CDR3 DNA sequence: TGTGCCAGCAGCGTAGCTACCGGTTCACCCCTCCACTTT. Protein sequence: CASSVATGSPLHF.

The V and J genes are TRBV11-2 and TRBJ2-3; TRBD1 agrees at 8 bases. This CDR3 is 14 amino acids long. J lost 4 bases, V lost 3 bases, and 3 bases had no gene match. Germline V gene sequence: CDR1 SGHAT, CDR2 FQNNGV. The CDR3 protein is CASSFDRGPDTQYF. The DNA for the CDR3 is TGTGCCAGCAGCTTCGACAGGGGCCCAGATACGCAGTATTTT.

This rearrangement joins TRBV5-5 to TRBJ1-1; D is unclear. CDR3 length: 15 residues. Trimming removed 0 bases from V and 5 bases from J, with 14 bases in between. In germline, CDR1 is SGHKS, CDR2 YYEKEE (reference sequence). The CDR3 is CASSLATTTRTEAFF. The CDR3 region has the DNA TGTGCCAGCAGCTTGGCCACGACCACGAGGACTGAAGCTTTCTTT.

This clone has just a few counts. V and J are TRBV7-9 and TRBJ1-2; a possible D gene is TRBD1 (6 bases). The V gene's germline CDR1 is SEHNR and CDR2 FQNEAQ (reference sequence). V was shortened by 4 bases and J by 2 bases, with 14 bases between the two germline ends. CDR3 length equals 15 residues. CDR3 DNA sequence: TGTGCCAGCAGCTACTCGGACAGATCGAACTATGGCTACACCTTC. It encodes CASSYSDRSNYGYTF.

This rearrangement joins TRBV19 to TRBJ2-2; D is perhaps TRBD1 (6 bases). In germline, CDR1 is LNHDA, CDR2 SQIVND (reference sequence). The germline V and J ends were trimmed by 4 bases and 0 bases, with 15 bases remaining between them. The CDR3 extends over 17 amino acids. The CDR3 DNA sequence: TGTGCCAGTAGTACGCCTCGGACAGTGCCGAACACCGGGGAGCTGTTTTTT. It translates to CASSTPRTVPNTGELFF.

J is TRBJ2-7 and V is TRBV28; 10 bases match TRBD2. V lost 3 bases, J lost 6 bases, and 5 bases stayed unmatched. CDR1 and CDR2 from the germline V gene are MDHEN and SYDVKM. This CDR3 comprises 14 residues. The DNA for the CDR3 is TGTGCCAGCAGTTTGCCTAGCGGGAGTCGCGAGCAGTACTTC. This encodes CASSLPSGSREQYF.